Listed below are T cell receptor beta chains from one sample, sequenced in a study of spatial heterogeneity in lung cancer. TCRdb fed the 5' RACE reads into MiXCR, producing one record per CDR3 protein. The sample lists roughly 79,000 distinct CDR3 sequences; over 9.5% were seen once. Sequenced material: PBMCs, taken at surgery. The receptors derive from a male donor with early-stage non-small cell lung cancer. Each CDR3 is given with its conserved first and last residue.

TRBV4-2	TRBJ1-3	CASSPGQGANTIYF
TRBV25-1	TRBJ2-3	CASSEDRDRGQDTQYF
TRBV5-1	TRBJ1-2	CASSPRAGGVYGYTF
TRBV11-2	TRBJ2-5	CASSLPWMETQYF
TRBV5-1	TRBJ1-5	CASSLEPGRSQPQHF
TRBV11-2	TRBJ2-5	CASSLLQKETQYF
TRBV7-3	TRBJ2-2	CASSPLGPGELFF
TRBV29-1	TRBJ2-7	CSVTGGEAGLHEQYF
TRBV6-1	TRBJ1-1	CASRATGDTEAFF
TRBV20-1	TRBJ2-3	CSAGGGGREGTQYF
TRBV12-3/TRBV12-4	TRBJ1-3	CASIRDRGGNTIYF
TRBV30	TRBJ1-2	CAWTPGTGTYGYTF
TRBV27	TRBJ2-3	CASSFIGDGDTQYF
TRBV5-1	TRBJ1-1	CASSGTGGRGAFF
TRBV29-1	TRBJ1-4	CSAGGQTNEKLFF
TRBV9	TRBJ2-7	CASSANPGTGRNEQYF
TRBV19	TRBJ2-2	CASKNVGFRNTGELFF
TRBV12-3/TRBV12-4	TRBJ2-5	CASSITSRETQYF
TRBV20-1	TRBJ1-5	CSAGTTGGNQPQHF
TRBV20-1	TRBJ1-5	CSARDPPDSNQPQHF
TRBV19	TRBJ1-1	CASSTHRDRMNTEAFF
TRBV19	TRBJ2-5	CASSLGPGGRETQYF
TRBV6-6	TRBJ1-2	CASTRGEVLGYTF
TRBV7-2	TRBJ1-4	CASSSRAREEKLFF
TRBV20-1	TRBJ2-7	CSARAGTGRAYEQYF
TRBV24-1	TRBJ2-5	CATSDSYQETQYF
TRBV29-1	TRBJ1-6	CSARQGENSPLHF
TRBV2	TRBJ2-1	CASSEYLYNEQFF
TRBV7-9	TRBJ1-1	CASSLGSTEAFF
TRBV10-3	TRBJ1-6	CAISEGPHENSPLHF
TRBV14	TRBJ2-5	CASSQASEAQETQYF
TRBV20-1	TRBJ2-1	CSAATSGRAWNEQFF
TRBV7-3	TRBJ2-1	CASSPQTSGGTLYNEQFF
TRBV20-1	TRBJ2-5	CGSSAGGLQETQYF
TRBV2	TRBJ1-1	CASSGTSNTEAFF